These 5 T cell receptor beta chains originate from one sample sequenced in a study of blood T cell repertoires in COVID-19. TCRdb's table, derived via immunoSEQ multiplex PCR, lists solely in-frame clones and lacks some. This sample has 65,000 to 75,000 clones, with roughly 84% found just once. Sequenced material: peripheral blood. The receptor source for this set is a woman older than 75 with active or convalescent COVID-19.

The genes are TRBV13 and TRBJ2-5; perhaps TRBD2 as D (5 bases). CDR3 length: 13 residues. The V gene lost 7 bases and the J gene lost 5 bases, with 14 bases spanning the gap. CDR1 is PRHDT, CDR2 FYEKMQ, per germline (reference sequence). The CDR3 loop is CASNLGSRETQYF. The CDR3 nucleotides are TGTGCCAGCAACCTAGGGAGCCGGGAGACCCAGTACTTC.

This chain links TRBV6-5 with TRBJ1-5; tentative D call: TRBD1 (6 bases). Trimming removed 2 bases from V and 6 bases from J, with 11 bases in between. Germline CDR1 reads MNHEY; CDR2 reads SVGAGI. CDR3 length: 14 residues. CDR3 loop: CASSYGGAGQPQHF. CDR3 DNA sequence: TGTGCCAGCAGTTACGGGGGGGCGGGTCAGCCCCAGCATTTT.

The chain uses TRBV19 and TRBJ1-4; D might be TRBD1 (5 bases). This CDR3 comprises 12 residues. V lost 6 bases, J lost 6 bases, and 8 bases lay in between. The germline V gene has CDR1 LNHDA and CDR2 SQIVND (reference sequence). CDR3 in amino acids: CASSRVYEKLFF. As DNA, the CDR3 is TGTGCCAGTAGCAGGGTTTATGAAAAACTGTTTTTT.

This clone was counted a few times. V usage is TRBV4-2 and J usage is TRBJ1-3; TRBD1 matches 8 bases. Germline CDR1 and CDR2: LGHNA and YNFKEQ. The CDR3 spans 18 residues. The V gene end was trimmed by 6 bases and the J gene end by 0 bases; junction bases not matched to a gene: 13. CDR3 sequence: CASSPGTGGSNSGNTIYF. The CDR3 DNA is TGTGCCAGCAGTCCCGGGACAGGCGGTTCGAACTCTGGAAACACCATATATTTT.

This clone was counted once. This chain connects TRBV7-9 to TRBJ2-3; possibly TRBD1 for D (6 bases). CDR1 and CDR2 (germline): SEHNR, FQNEAQ (reference sequence). Trimming took 10 bases from V and 0 from J, leaving 14 bases between them. CDR3 length: 14 residues. CDR3 in amino acids: CANTDRTSTDTQYF. Written as DNA, the CDR3 is TGTGCCAACACAGACAGGACTAGCACAGATACGCAGTATTTT. Full variable domain (outside the CDR3, taken from reference TRBV7-9 and TRBJ2-3): DTGVSQNPRHKITKRGQNVTFRCDPISEHNRLYWYRQTLGQGPEFLTYFQNEAQLEKSRLLSDRFSAERPKGSFSTLEIQRTEQGDSAMYLCANTDRTSTDTQYFGPGTRLTVL.